These T cell receptor beta chains were read from a single sample in a study of T-cell memory formation after mild COVID-19. Each CDR3 protein is one row after TCRdb ran MiXCR on the 5' RACE reads. Counted here are fewer than 700,000 distinct CDR3 sequences, about a fifth occurring once; the ten biggest clones make up around 9.2%. Sequencing was carried out using PBMCs or a T cell subset sorted from them (not recorded which). The receptors come from an adult woman who had mild COVID-19 (a few samples of this study predate the infection). Cell type and time point are not known. CDR3s include the opening cysteine and the closing phenylalanine or tryptophan. The D gene is left open where the match is weak. Size tells how often a clone was seen (once, few, many) or the class of an expanded clone, and some rows leave it out.

- | TRBJ2-1 | - | TRBV29-1 | CSVMWTNNNEQFF | TGCAGCGTTATGTGGACTAATAACAATGAGCAGTTCTTC
few | TRBJ2-7 | - | TRBV5-6 | CASSDLARTYEQYF | TGTGCCAGCAGCGACCTAGCGCGAACCTACGAGCAGTACTTC
few | TRBJ1-1 | - | TRBV5-1 | CASSLSGDGTEAFF | TGCGCCAGCAGCTTGTCCGGGGATGGCACTGAAGCTTTCTTT
- | TRBJ2-7 | - | TRBV6-5 | CASSHPGITYEQYF | TGTGCCAGCAGCCACCCCGGGATTACCTACGAGCAGTACTTC
few | TRBJ2-3 | TRBD2 | TRBV12-5 | CASATGGGGDTQYF | TGTGCTAGTGCCACCGGCGGGGGGGGAGATACGCAGTATTTT
- | TRBJ2-5 | - | TRBV25-1 | CASSDRPQSGTQYF | TGTGCCAGCAGTGATCGCCCCCAAAGTGGGACCCAGTACTTC
few | TRBJ1-2 | - | TRBV18 | CASSPTVLNYGYTF | TGTGCCAGCTCACCGACAGTACTTAACTATGGCTACACCTTC
- | TRBJ2-2 | TRBD2 | TRBV12-3/TRBV12-4 | CASSRSGRGGGELFF | TGTGCCAGCAGCCGTAGCGGGAGGGGTGGCGGGGAGCTGTTTTTT
few | TRBJ1-2 | - | TRBV28 | CASSLVRNYGYTF | TGTGCCAGCAGTTTGGTCAGGAACTATGGCTACACCTTC
many | TRBJ1-1 | TRBD1 | TRBV6-5 | CASSDRGTEAFF | TGTGCCAGCAGTGACAGGGGAACTGAAGCTTTCTTT
- | TRBJ1-5 | - | TRBV24-1 | CATSRGGGQPQHF | TGTGCCACCTCGCGGGGGGGAGGTCAGCCCCAGCATTTT
- | TRBJ2-5 | - | TRBV14 | CASSQDRHRVQETQYF | TGTGCCAGCAGCCAAGATCGGCACAGAGTTCAAGAGACCCAGTACTTC
many | TRBJ1-1 | TRBD1 | TRBV4-1 | CASSHPWTGGKGKNTEAFF | TGCGCCAGCAGCCATCCTTGGACAGGGGGCAAAGGAAAGAACACTGAAGCTTTCTTT
- | TRBJ2-4 | - | TRBV5-1 | CASSSGSTRDIQYF | TGCGCCAGCAGCTCCGGGTCGACCCGGGACATTCAGTACTTC
few | TRBJ2-3 | TRBD2 | TRBV3-1 | CASSPTLVAGGLTDTQYF | TGTGCCAGCAGCCCAACCCTCGTCGCGGGGGGGCTCACAGATACGCAGTATTTT
- | TRBJ1-1 | TRBD1 | TRBV14 | CASSQDWGQLNTEALF | TGTGCCAGCAGCCAAGACTGGGGACAGTTGAACACTGAAGCTTTATTT
many | TRBJ2-6 | - | TRBV7-8 | CASSLGFSGANVLTF | TGTGCCAGCAGCTTAGGATTCTCTGGGGCCAACGTCCTGACTTTC
- | TRBJ2-7 | - | TRBV2 | CASSEPTRTASSYEQYF | TGTGCCAGCAGTGAACCAACCAGGACGGCGAGCTCCTACGAGCAGTACTTC